This paragraph reports one T cell receptor beta chain. What it recognizes is unknown. The protocol was immunoSEQ multiplex PCR, while the TCRdb copy is restricted to in-frame clones and leaves out a portion. Of tens of thousands of clones listed, around 90% are singletons. The sample originates from a study of a mutant IDH1 vaccine in newly diagnosed glioma. Overall study context: First vaccine doses came 4-6 weeks after radiotherapy alone, or with temozolomide cycles. There were roughly 62% males and around 38% females among treated patients, whose mean age was approximately 44 years. Earlier care involved radiotherapy, temozolomide, or both, and the majority received both.

Time point indicated: week 35, safety follow-up. A 20-mer mutant IDH1 peptide at 300 ug was injected subcutaneously with topical imiquimod. The sample here was PBMCs, taken from a glioma patient whose treatment included an IDH1 peptide vaccine. The TCR was taken from a woman in her 40s with glioma.

This chain's CDR3 is CASGTGTVETQYF. As DNA, the CDR3 is TGTGCCAGCGGCACCGGGACCGTGGAGACCCAGTACTTC. The chain recombines TRBV5-6 with TRBJ2-5; perhaps D is TRBD1 or TRBD2 (5 bases each). The CDR3 totals 13 residues. Germline CDR1 is SGHDT and CDR2 is YYEEEE. V was shortened by 7 bases and J by 5 bases, with 15 bases between the two germline ends.